The 19 T cell receptor beta chains presented below share a single source sample, sequenced in a study of siplizumab effects on memory and regulatory T cells. Method: immunoSEQ multiplex PCR; TCRdb's copy keeps in-frame clones and lacks some. The sample records about 80,000 clones, approximately 95% being singletons. Input material: CD8+ T cells sorted from blood. The receptors come from a human donor in good health.

The CDR3 bases are TGTGCCAGCAGCTTAAGGCTAGCGGGGGCAGATACGCAGTATTTT. Its protein is CASSLRLAGADTQYF. The V gene is TRBV7-3, the J gene TRBJ2-3, with 10 bases identical to TRBD2. This CDR3 region has 15 residues. Germline V gives CDR1 SGHTA, CDR2 FQGTGA. The V and J ends lost 1 base and 4 bases, in that order; junction bases with no gene match: 2.

The rearrangement uses TRBV5-6 and TRBJ2-7, with 8 bases identical to TRBD2. The CDR3 is 15 amino acids. CDR1 and CDR2 from the germline V gene are SGHDT and YYEEEE. The V segment lost 7 bases and the J segment 7 bases; nucleotides outside the gene matches: 16. The CDR3 DNA reads TGTGCCAGCTCTGGGCGGGAGGATCCCCCGGGGGAGCAGTACTTC. Translation gives CASSGREDPPGEQYF.

This clone has only one observation. This chain joins TRBV5-8 and TRBJ2-7; D is perhaps TRBD1 (6 bases). V was cut by 3 bases and J by 2 bases, with 15 bases left in between. Germline V CDR1 and CDR2: SGHTS, YDEGEE. The CDR3 totals 15 residues. Written as DNA, the CDR3 is TGTGCCAGCAGCTACCTTGGACAGCACACCTACGAGCAGTACTTC. Encoded protein: CASSYLGQHTYEQYF.

The CDR3 is CASSGDRGFYEQYF. As DNA, the CDR3 is TGTGCCAGCAGTGGGGACAGGGGATTCTACGAGCAGTACTTC. The chain joins TRBV9 to TRBJ2-7; 10 bases fit TRBD1. Unmatched junction bases numbered 5, after V lost 5 bases and J lost 3 bases. The germline V gene has CDR1 SGDLS and CDR2 YYNGEE. CDR3 length: 14 residues.

The chain joins TRBV7-9 to TRBJ2-7; D tentatively reads TRBD1 or TRBD2 (5 bases each). The CDR3 totals 14 residues. Germline lookup yields CDR1 SEHNR and CDR2 FQNEAQ (reference sequence). Trimming pared 1 base from V and 3 bases from J, leaving 10 bases between. CDR3 in amino acids: CASSLVGESYEQYF. CDR3 DNA: TGTGCCAGCAGCTTAGTGGGGGAAAGCTACGAGCAGTACTTC.

This clone showed up just a few times. The CDR3: CASSQDRFGQNTEAFF. DNA for the CDR3: TGCGCCAGCAGCCAAGATAGGTTCGGACAGAACACTGAAGCTTTCTTT. The V gene is TRBV4-1, the J gene TRBJ1-1, with a tentative D call TRBD1 (5 bases). V was clipped by 0 bases and J by 1 base, with 12 bases between them. The germline V gene has CDR1 MGHRA and CDR2 YSYEKL. This CDR3 contains 16 residues.

The chain uses TRBV7-9 and TRBJ2-6; D remains unclear. The CDR3 has 14 amino acids. The germline V and J ends were trimmed by 0 bases and 4 bases, with 4 bases remaining between them. From germline, CDR1 is SEHNR and CDR2 FQNEAQ (reference sequence). The CDR3 sequence: CASSLAQGANVLTF. Here the CDR3 DNA reads TGTGCCAGCAGCTTAGCGCAAGGGGCCAACGTCCTGACTTTC.

The V and J genes are TRBV7-8 and TRBJ2-3, with 10 bases aligning to TRBD2. The CDR3 spans 15 residues. With 10 bases clipped from V and 3 bases from J, the junction kept 10 bases outside the gene matches. The germline gives CDR1 SGHVS, CDR2 FQNEAQ. The CDR3 bases are TGTGCCATACTAATCAGCGGGAGGGCGACAGATACGCAGTATTTT. This sequence encodes CAILISGRATDTQYF.

The gene calls are TRBV15 and TRBJ1-2; perhaps TRBD1 as D (6 bases). The ends were cut back, 0 bases at V and 1 base at J, with 15 bases in the middle. The CDR3 extends over 17 amino acids. CDR1 LNHNV and CDR2 YYDKDF come from the germline V gene (reference sequence). CDR3 nucleotides: TGTGCCACCAGCAGAGAAGGAGGGCAGGGGCTTAACTATGGCTACACCTTC. This codes for CATSREGGQGLNYGYTF. The whole variable domain, remainder taken from reference TRBV15 and TRBJ1-2, is DAMVIQNPRYQVTQFGKPVTLSCSQTLNHNVMYWYQQKSSQAPKLLFHYYDKDFNNEADTPDNFQSRRPNTSFCFLDIRSPGLGDTAMYLCATSREGGQGLNYGYTFGSGTRLTVV.

The chain couples TRBV7-9 to TRBJ1-1, with D perhaps matching TRBD1 (5 bases). V was cut by 2 bases and J by 3 bases, with 19 bases left in between. Germline V lookup: CDR1 SEHNR, CDR2 FQNEAQ (reference sequence). This CDR3 is 17 amino acids long. The CDR3 sequence: CASSLLTGGFMDTEAFF. The DNA of the CDR3 is TGTGCCAGCAGCTTACTGACGGGGGGATTTATGGACACTGAAGCTTTCTTT.

This CDR3 is CASSMGRGAEAFF. The CDR3 coding sequence is TGTGCCAGTAGTATGGGTAGGGGAGCTGAAGCTTTCTTT. The chain has TRBV19 and TRBJ1-1; TRBD1 is a possible D gene (5 bases). Trimming removed 3 bases at V and 6 bases at J, with 11 bases between. The CDR3 is made up of 13 amino acids. Germline CDR1 and CDR2: LNHDA and SQIVND (reference sequence).

The chain is built from TRBV7-2 and TRBJ1-1; the D is unclear. The CDR3 runs 13 residues. V was trimmed by 1 base and J by 7 bases, leaving 10 bases between them. Germline lookup yields CDR1 SGHTA and CDR2 FQGNSA. CDR3 in amino acids: CASSLDSSNEAFF. CDR3 DNA: TGTGCCAGCAGCTTAGACAGCTCAAATGAAGCTTTCTTT.

This clone was seen a single time. The chain couples TRBV19 to TRBJ2-2; D is ambiguous. The germline V gene has CDR1 LNHDA and CDR2 SQIVND (reference sequence). Trimming shortened V by 5 bases and J by 2 bases, and 15 bases separated the two germline ends. This CDR3 has 16 amino acids. The CDR3 loop is CASSPFPLSNTGELFF. Written as DNA, the CDR3 is TGTGCCAGTAGTCCCTTTCCCCTTAGTAACACCGGGGAGCTGTTTTTT.

The chain uses TRBV28 and TRBJ1-1, with a possible D match to TRBD1 (5 bases). Germline V gene data show CDR1 as MDHEN and CDR2 as SYDVKM. The CDR3 has 17 amino acids. Between the trimmed V and J ends, which lost 2 bases and 1 base, there was a span of 17 bases. The CDR3 spells CASSLGAKERQNTEAFF. The CDR3 DNA sequence: TGTGCCAGCAGTTTAGGGGCGAAGGAGAGGCAGAACACTGAAGCTTTCTTT.

The chain joins TRBV19 to TRBJ1-1; D might be TRBD1 (5 bases). The CDR3 contains 14 residues. Looked up from germline, CDR1 is LNHDA and CDR2 is SQIVND (reference sequence). V gave up 5 bases and J gave up 4 bases, with 14 bases separating them. CDR3 residues: CASSWRGGSTEAFF. The CDR3 DNA is TGTGCCAGTAGTTGGCGGGGGGGGAGCACTGAAGCTTTCTTT.

The genes are TRBV27 and TRBJ2-1; a weak D match, TRBD1 (5 bases). The germline V gene has CDR1 MNHEY and CDR2 SMNVEV (reference sequence). Trimming left V 2 bases short and J 8 bases short, with 22 bases between. The CDR3 totals 17 residues. The CDR3 coding sequence is TGTGCCAGCAGTTTAAGTTTCCAGGGCCGCTATGGGGATGAGCAGTTCTTC. This encodes CASSLSFQGRYGDEQFF.

The V and J genes are TRBV4-1 and TRBJ2-2; 8 bases are a match to TRBD2. Germline V gives CDR1 MGHRA, CDR2 YSYEKL. V lost 1 base to trimming and J lost 4 bases; unmatched junction nucleotides: 8. The CDR3 runs 17 residues. CDR3 residues: CASSQGSGRGGTGELFF. The CDR3 DNA follows: TGCGCCAGCAGCCAAGGGAGCGGGAGAGGAGGCACCGGGGAGCTGTTTTTT.

The V gene is TRBV28, the J gene TRBJ1-2, with a weak D call TRBD1 (6 bases). CDR3 length: 16 amino acids. V gave up 4 bases and J gave up 0 bases, with 15 bases separating them. CDR1 is MDHEN and CDR2 is SYDVKM in the germline V gene. The CDR3 nucleotides read TGTGCCAGCAGTTCGGGACACTGGAGAGCTAACTATGGCTACACCTTC. Translating it yields CASSSGHWRANYGYTF.

The chain couples TRBV27 to TRBJ2-7, with D possibly being TRBD1 (6 bases). CDR3 length equals 18 residues. With 2 bases removed from V and 3 bases from J, the gap between germline ends came to 23 bases. Per the germline V gene, CDR1 is MNHEY and CDR2 is SMNVEV (reference sequence). CDR3 in DNA: TGTGCCAGCAGTTTACAATACCGGGACATCGGATTCAACTACGAGCAGTACTTC. Translated, it gives CASSLQYRDIGFNYEQYF.